This TCR beta chain was sequenced for a study of T cells in Graves' hyperthyroidism and ophthalmopathy. The germline gives CDR1 KGHSH, CDR2 LQKENI. The CDR3 runs to 15 residues. Trimming stripped 0 bases from V and 0 bases from J, with 9 bases between. Concerning this clonotype: Its matching antigen is unknown.

Extraction of PBMCs used under 13 ml of fresh peripheral blood. General study points: Among thyroid clonotypes expanded above 0.001, most also appeared in blood. Before onset, ophthalmopathy was predicted by the model a median approximately 6.6 months earlier.

RNA transcripts were the template for amplifying TCR beta CDR3 regions. First-round RT-PCR targeting the TCR CDR3 was performed with the HTBI primer set. TCRdb analysed the multiplex PCR reads with MiXCR anew, one entry per CDR3 protein. Of fewer than 750,000 distinct CDR3 sequences listed, about 14% are singletons. This sequence joins TRBV18 and TRBJ2-7; the D gene is possibly TRBD2 (5 bases). The receptor was isolated from a middle-aged woman with Graves' ophthalmopathy. Sequencing was carried out using blood. Here the CDR3 DNA reads TGTGCCAGCTCACCACCCAAAGGGAGCTCCTACGAGCAGTACTTC. Amino acids: CASSPPKGSSYEQYF.